Following are 30 T cell receptor beta chains from one sample sequenced in a study of identical twins. Each CDR3 protein is one row after TCRdb ran MiXCR on the 5' RACE reads. The profile shows nearly 200,000 distinct CDR3 sequences, roughly 15% of them singletons. These same records also appear under a second study, on T cells expressing NK-cell markers.

Sample: CD8+ T cells sorted from blood. The source of these receptors is a woman aged 18 to 35 in good health.

The chain recombines TRBV23-1 with TRBJ2-7; no clear D gene. TRBV23-1 qualifies as an ORF whose function is uncertain. V lost 3 bases and J 0 bases, leaving 15 bases between the germline ends. The CDR3 runs 16 residues. CDR3 sequence reads: CASSQKFGGSSYEQYF. CDR3 bases: TGCGCCAGCAGTCAGAAATTCGGTGGTTCCTCCTACGAGCAGTACTTC.

In this sample, this clonotype turned up a few times. The rearrangement joins TRBV7-9 to TRBJ2-1, with D maybe TRBD2 (6 bases). There are 16 residues in the CDR3. V lost 5 bases to trimming and J lost 0 bases, with 14 bases between them. The V gene's germline CDR1 is SEHNR and CDR2 FQNEAQ (reference sequence). The CDR3 DNA follows: TGTGCCAGCAGCCCCCCCGGAGGGAGCTCCTACAATGAGCAGTTCTTC. The encoded protein is CASSPPGGSSYNEQFF.

This clonotype has just a few counts. The chain is built from TRBV20-1 and TRBJ2-1; 12 bases are a match to TRBD2. V shed 6 bases, J shed 7 bases, and the junction held 10 bases outside the gene matches. The CDR3 covers 15 residues. CDR1 DFQATT and CDR2 SNEGSKA come from the germline V gene (reference sequence). The chain's CDR3 is CSAPETSGRTNEQFF. In DNA form, the CDR3 reads TGCAGTGCCCCCGAGACTAGCGGGAGAACGAATGAGCAGTTCTTC.

This clonotype showed up just a few times. V gene TRBV10-3 combines with J gene TRBJ1-1; perhaps TRBD1 as D (6 bases). Germline lookup yields CDR1 ENHRY and CDR2 SYGVKD. Trimming shortened V by 4 bases and J by 6 bases, and 15 bases separated the two germline ends. CDR3 length equals 14 residues. CDR3 nucleotides: TGTGCCATCAGTGCCGTCACAGGGAGCCCTGAAGCTTTCTTT. Its protein is CAISAVTGSPEAFF.

The chain carries TRBV19 and TRBJ1-2; 8 positions agree with TRBD1. Germline V gene lookup returns CDR1 LNHDA and CDR2 SQIVND (reference sequence). The ends lost 7 bases at V and 2 bases at J; junction bases unmatched: 12. This CDR3 is built from 16 residues. CDR3 loop: CASTSTGVLYNYGYTF. As DNA, the CDR3 is TGTGCCAGTACCTCGACAGGGGTATTATACAACTATGGCTACACCTTC.

This clonotype has a handful of counts. The CDR3 DNA follows: TGTGCCAGCAGCTGGGAAGGGACAAGAAGCGGCTACACCTTC. This translates into CASSWEGTRSGYTF. V gene TRBV7-9 combines with J gene TRBJ1-2; possibly TRBD1 for D (6 bases). There are 14 residues in the CDR3. Looked up from germline, CDR1 is SEHNR and CDR2 is FQNEAQ (reference sequence). Trimming left V 4 bases short and J 8 bases short, with 17 bases between.

This clonotype was seen more than once but under ten times. The rearrangement joins TRBV3-1 to TRBJ2-1; 7 bases map to TRBD1. This CDR3 has 14 residues. The V gene's germline CDR1 is LGHDT and CDR2 YNNKEL (reference sequence). Trimming at V came to 5 bases and at J to 9 bases, leaving 10 bases not matched to a gene. The CDR3 here is CASSSYQGVSEQFF. The CDR3 nucleotides are TGTGCCAGCAGCTCCTATCAGGGGGTGAGTGAGCAGTTCTTC.

This clonotype came up a few times. The J gene is TRBJ2-1, the V gene TRBV9; D call uncertain. Per germline, CDR1 SGDLS and CDR2 YYNGEE. V shed 3 bases and J shed 5 bases, with 12 bases lying between them. The CDR3 length is 14 residues. CDR3 region: CASSAETNDNEQFF. The CDR3 bases are TGTGCCAGCAGCGCAGAAACAAACGACAATGAGCAGTTCTTC.

This rearrangement joins TRBV3-1 to TRBJ2-7, with D unresolved. CDR1 and CDR2 from the germline V gene are LGHDT and YNNKEL (reference sequence). The V end lost 1 base, the J end lost 3 bases, and 7 bases lay between the germline ends. The CDR3 is 13 amino acids. The CDR3 region is CASSQVSDYEQYF. CDR3 nucleotide sequence: TGTGCCAGCAGCCAAGTTTCAGACTACGAGCAGTACTTC.

The chain combines TRBV2 with TRBJ2-7; possibly TRBD1 or TRBD2 for D (6 bases each). The CDR3 is 12 residues long. Trimming took 6 bases from V and 5 from J, leaving 11 bases between them. The V gene's germline CDR1 is SNHLY and CDR2 FYNNEI. The CDR3 DNA reads as TGTGCCAGCAGGGCAAGGGGGGACGAGCAGTACTTC. This encodes CASRARGDEQYF.

This clonotype was seen ten or more times. CDR3 protein: CSVEGQNTGELFF. CDR3 coding DNA: TGCAGCGTTGAAGGACAGAACACCGGGGAGCTGTTTTTT. The genes are TRBV29-1 and TRBJ2-2; D gene uncertain. Trimming took off 1 base at V and 1 base at J, with 4 bases between the two ends. Germline V gene lookup returns CDR1 SQVTM and CDR2 ANQGSEA. The CDR3 sequence is 13 residues long.

This clonotype was found a few times. The chain combines TRBV5-1 with TRBJ2-1, with a weak D call TRBD2 (6 bases). The CDR3 sequence is 16 residues long. The germline gives CDR1 SGHRS, CDR2 YFSETQ. V gave up 4 bases and J gave up 0 bases, with 14 bases separating them. The CDR3 region is CASSAGPPGSYNEQFF. In DNA, the CDR3 is TGCGCCAGCAGCGCGGGACCCCCCGGCTCCTACAATGAGCAGTTCTTC.

For this clonotype: Its ends do not fully match the called genes, so a read error is possible. The chain combines TRBV12-3 or TRBV12-4 with TRBJ2-1, with 9 positions matching TRBD2. The CDR3 sequence is 11 residues long. DNA for the CDR3: TGTGCCAGCAGTTCCAGCGGGGGGATAAAATTC. Residues: CASSSSGGIKF.

This clonotype was found a few times. V usage is TRBV5-1 and J usage is TRBJ1-2; no firm D call. Germline CDR1 is SGHRS and CDR2 is YFSETQ. Deletions cut 10 bases from V and 4 bases from J, with 26 bases between. This CDR3 comprises 16 residues. The CDR3 DNA reads as TGCGCCCGTGATTGGACGGCTATGAGAGGGATCTATGGCTACACCTTC. Its translation is CARDWTAMRGIYGYTF.

This clonotype came up many times. The gene calls are TRBV9 and TRBJ2-1; TRBD1 or TRBD2 may be the D gene (5 bases each). Germline CDR1 and CDR2: SGDLS and YYNGEE. The CDR3 extends over 12 amino acids. V was pared by 5 bases and J by 6 bases, with 9 bases between. Here the CDR3 DNA reads TGTGCCAGCAGTGGGACGAGCAATGAGCAGTTCTTC. This encodes CASSGTSNEQFF. The variable domain in full, completed from reference TRBV9 and TRBJ2-1, reads DSGVTQTPKHLITATGQRVTLRCSPRSGDLSVYWYQQSLDQGLQFLIQYYNGEERAKGNILERFSAQQFPDLHSELNLSSLELGDSALYFCASSGTSNEQFFGPGTRLTVL.

V gene TRBV7-9 combines with J gene TRBJ2-2, with 7 bases identical to TRBD1. CDR1 and CDR2 (germline): SEHNR, FQNEAQ (reference sequence). J lost 6 bases, V lost 2 bases, and 6 bases had no gene match. The CDR3 is made up of 15 amino acids. The CDR3 DNA reads as TGTGCCAGCAGCTTATCAGAACAGGGGTCCGGGGAGCTGTTTTTT. It yields the protein CASSLSEQGSGELFF.

The V and J genes are TRBV4-1 and TRBJ1-1; D is unresolved. V lost 3 bases, J lost 0 bases, and 8 bases lay in between. The CDR3 has 14 amino acids. Germline CDR1 MGHRA, CDR2 YSYEKL. The CDR3 spells CASSHPSMNTEAFF. CDR3 coding DNA: TGCGCCAGCAGCCATCCGTCAATGAACACTGAAGCTTTCTTT.

This chain connects TRBV9 to TRBJ2-7; D is uncertain. The V end lost 6 bases, the J end lost 6 bases, and 13 bases lay between the germline ends. There are 12 residues in the CDR3. Germline CDR1 and CDR2: SGDLS and YYNGEE. The CDR3 nucleotides are TGTGCCAGCACCCGTAGGGCTGTCGAGCAGTACTTC. Translation gives CASTRRAVEQYF.

Here the CDR3 reads CASSRRGHLDPDTQYF. CDR3 sequence (DNA): TGTGCCAGCTCTAGACGGGGCCATCTCGACCCAGATACGCAGTATTTT. V is TRBV18 and J is TRBJ2-3; possibly TRBD1 or TRBD2 for D (5 bases each). CDR3 length: 16 residues. Germline loops: CDR1 KGHSH, CDR2 LQKENI. With 6 bases removed from V and 4 bases from J, the gap between germline ends came to 20 bases.

The J gene is TRBJ2-1, the V gene TRBV6-2 or TRBV6-3; 10 bases match TRBD2. Unmatched junction bases numbered 11, after V lost 7 bases and J lost 8 bases. There are 15 residues in the CDR3. CDR1 and CDR2 (germline): MNHEY, SVGEGT. As DNA, the CDR3 is TGTGCCAGCATTGGACTAGCGGATTGGGGGGATGAGCAGTTCTTC. As protein: CASIGLADWGDEQFF.

This clonotype was recorded a few times. J is TRBJ2-2 and V is TRBV10-3; D ambiguous. Germline V CDR1 and CDR2: ENHRY, SYGVKD. V was pared by 0 bases and J by 7 bases, with 3 bases between. CDR3 size: 12 residues. CDR3 sequence: CAISESYGELFF. In DNA form, the CDR3 reads TGTGCCATCAGTGAGTCATACGGGGAGCTGTTTTTT.

This clonotype was counted between two and nine times. This chain uses TRBV5-1 with TRBJ1-1, with TRBD1 matching over 7 bases. Germline CDR1 SGHRS, CDR2 YFSETQ. This CDR3 region has 14 residues. Trimming at V came to 3 bases and at J to 5 bases, leaving 7 bases not matched to a gene. Here the CDR3 reads CASSWSDRETEAFF. For the CDR3, the DNA is TGCGCCAGCAGCTGGTCCGACAGGGAGACTGAAGCTTTCTTT. Full variable domain (remainder filled in from reference TRBV5-1 and TRBJ1-1): KAGVTQTPRYLIKTRGQQVTLSCSPISGHRSVSWYQQTPGQGLQFLFEYFSETQRNKGNFPGRFSGRQFSNSRSEMNVSTLELGDSALYLCASSWSDRETEAFFGQGTRLTVV.

The chain combines TRBV7-9 with TRBJ2-7, with D possibly matching TRBD1 (6 bases). The V gene lost 3 bases and the J gene lost 4 bases, with 19 bases spanning the gap. Germline CDR1 SEHNR, CDR2 FQNEAQ (reference sequence). This CDR3 is built from 16 residues. CDR3 residues: CASSFGRGQYLYEQYF. DNA for the CDR3: TGTGCCAGCAGCTTCGGCCGCGGACAGTATCTATACGAGCAGTACTTC.

This chain joins TRBV5-2 and TRBJ2-7; TRBD2 is taken as the D call from the table, unchecked against the DNA. TRBV5-2 is a known pseudogene. The CDR3 runs to 15 residues. The CDR3 sequence is CARSPGTSGYYEQYF. The CDR3, as DNA: TGTGCCAGGAGCCCAGGGACTAGCGGTTACTACGAGCAGTACTTC.

The chain joins TRBV29-1 to TRBJ2-5; no reliable D call. V lost 5 bases, J lost 0 bases, and 10 bases lay in between. The germline CDR1 and CDR2 sequences are SQVTM and ANQGSEA. This CDR3 spans 13 amino acids. The CDR3 sequence: CSVKHPYQETQYF. The DNA for the CDR3 is TGCAGCGTTAAACACCCGTACCAAGAGACCCAGTACTTC.

In its sample, this clonotype was seen a few times. This chain joins TRBV6-2 or TRBV6-3 and TRBJ2-3; 12 bases are shared with TRBD2. With 0 bases clipped from V and 2 bases from J, the junction kept 6 bases outside the gene matches. Germline-derived CDR1 and CDR2 are MNHEY and SVGEGT. The CDR3 length is 18 residues. In DNA, the CDR3 is TGTGCCAGCAGTTACTCGCCTAGCGGGGGGGCCGACACAGATACGCAGTATTTT. Translated: CASSYSPSGGADTDTQYF.

The CDR3 loop reads CASSQDTGGPEQFF. The CDR3 region has the DNA TGTGCCAGCAGCCAAGATACGGGGGGACCTGAGCAGTTCTTC. The V and J genes are TRBV4-2 and TRBJ2-1; 7 bases match TRBD2. Germline V gene data show CDR1 as LGHNA and CDR2 as YNFKEQ. Trimming cost V 0 bases and J 9 bases; bases outside gene matches: 5. The CDR3 runs 14 residues.

This chain joins TRBV5-1 and TRBJ1-4; D not certain. CDR1 is SGHRS and CDR2 is YFSETQ in the germline V gene. CDR3 length: 16 amino acids. Trimming shortened V by 4 bases and J by 0 bases, and 13 bases separated the two germline ends. CDR3 nucleotide sequence: TGCGCCAGCAGCGGAGGACTGTTTGCAACTAATGAAAAACTGTTTTTT. Translated, it gives CASSGGLFATNEKLFF.

This clonotype occurred a few times. The rearrangement links TRBV9 to TRBJ2-1; a possible D gene is TRBD1 (5 bases). The CDR3 extends over 16 amino acids. Germline-derived CDR1 and CDR2 are SGDLS and YYNGEE. V lost 3 bases and J 5 bases, leaving 18 bases between the germline ends. DNA for the CDR3: TGTGCCAGCAGCGCCGATCAGGGCTGGGTTAACAATGAGCAGTTCTTC. Translated: CASSADQGWVNNEQFF. Based on the CDR3 plus reference TRBV9 and TRBJ2-1, the full variable domain is DSGVTQTPKHLITATGQRVTLRCSPRSGDLSVYWYQQSLDQGLQFLIQYYNGEERAKGNILERFSAQQFPDLHSELNLSSLELGDSALYFCASSADQGWVNNEQFFGPGTRLTVL.

The gene calls are TRBV7-9 and TRBJ2-1; D might be TRBD2 (5 bases). CDR1 SEHNR and CDR2 FQNEAQ come from the germline V gene (reference sequence). The CDR3 is 15 residues long. V shed 3 bases and J shed 6 bases, with 15 bases lying between them. The CDR3 protein is CASSLRSHRGNEQFF. DNA of the CDR3: TGTGCCAGCAGCTTGAGGAGCCATCGGGGCAATGAGCAGTTCTTC.